This T cell receptor (beta chain) was retrieved from a study of blood T cell repertoires in COVID-19. Here immunoSEQ multiplex PCR was the method, and the copy in TCRdb shows in-frame clones only, minus some. The sample lists roughly 170,000 clones, roughly 78% occurring once. This clone was detected a few times. Deletions cut 9 bases from V and 4 bases from J, with 13 bases between. Germline CDR1 is LNHDA and CDR2 is SQIVND (reference sequence). The CDR3 sequence is 12 residues long. The Seattle patients joined while their infection was active and were tracked longitudinally afterward. Material for sequencing was peripheral blood. The TCR comes from a woman aged 60 to 75 with COVID-19, enrolled during active disease. The V gene is TRBV19, the J gene TRBJ2-7, with a tentative D call TRBD1 (6 bases). The DNA for the CDR3 is TGTGCCAGCGGACAGTCCCCTTACGAGCAGTACTTC. This encodes CASGQSPYEQYF.